The rows below give T cell receptor beta chains drawn from one sample of a study of cytomegalovirus exposure and HLA in healthy donors. TCRdb keeps only in-frame clones here, not all; method: immunoSEQ multiplex PCR. The data contain approximately 72,000 clones, around 94% of them singletons. Sequencing was performed on PBMCs. These receptors all come from a woman between 18 and 30 years old in good health and CMV-seronegative. Each CDR3 is given with its conserved first and last residue. D genes are given only for firm matches. Size is stated for part of the rows, as once, few or many counts, or as a class when the clone is expanded.

D gene	clone size	V gene	J gene	CDR3 protein	CDR3 DNA
-	-	TRBV10-3	TRBJ1-1	CAISREENTEAFF	TGTGCCATCTCCAGGGAAGAGAACACTGAAGCTTTCTTT
-	-	TRBV4-1	TRBJ2-5	CASSQGQLETQYF	TGCGCCAGCAGCCAAGGGCAGTTAGAGACCCAGTACTTC
TRBD1	-	TRBV7-9	TRBJ2-7	CASSLGDSWAWYF	TGTGCCAGCAGCTTAGGGGACAGTTGGGCCTGGTACTTC
TRBD2	-	TRBV6-6	TRBJ2-5	CASSPTSGGTQYF	TGTGCCAGCAGTCCGACTAGCGGGGGGACCCAGTACTTC
-	-	TRBV2	TRBJ2-2	CASLMWSGPSGELFF	TGTGCCAGCCTCATGTGGTCAGGGCCCAGCGGGGAGCTGTTTTTT
-	-	TRBV6-1	TRBJ1-4	CASSELGGVGEKLFF	TGTGCCAGCAGTGAATTGGGAGGGGTTGGTGAAAAACTGTTTTTT
TRBD1	few	TRBV15	TRBJ1-2	CATSRLSGQGTSGYTF	TGTGCCACCAGCAGGCTCTCGGGACAGGGGACAAGTGGCTACACCTTC
TRBD1	-	TRBV27	TRBJ1-1	CASRTRGGATSSTEAFF	TGTGCCAGCAGAACAAGAGGGGGCGCGACCTCGAGCACTGAAGCTTTCTTT
-	-	TRBV7-3	TRBJ1-2	CASSPNQGYGYTF	TGTGCCAGCAGCCCAAACCAGGGTTATGGCTACACCTTC
-	-	TRBV5-1	TRBJ2-3	CASSPASGANTDTQYF	TGCGCCAGCAGCCCCGCATCCGGAGCGAACACAGATACGCAGTATTTT
-	-	TRBV10-3	TRBJ2-2	CAISGGRGNTGELFF	TGTGCCATCAGTGGGGGCAGGGGGAACACCGGGGAGCTGTTTTTT
TRBD1	once	TRBV18	TRBJ1-1	CASSPHRDSEAFF	TGTGCCAGCTCACCTCATCGGGACAGTGAAGCTTTCTTT
TRBD1	few	TRBV27	TRBJ2-2	CASSLFGTGMTNTGELFF	TGTGCCAGCAGTTTATTCGGGACAGGGATGACGAACACCGGGGAGCTGTTTTTT
-	-	TRBV11-3	TRBJ1-3	CASSSRGSGNTIYF	TGTGCCAGCAGCTCTAGAGGCTCTGGAAACACCATATATTTT
-	-	TRBV28	TRBJ2-6	CASSFFHSSANVLTF	TGTGCCAGCAGTTTTTTCCACTCTTCGGCCAACGTCCTGACTTTC
-	-	TRBV7-3	TRBJ1-3	CASSLIGGAGNTIYF	TGTGCCAGCAGCTTAATAGGAGGTGCTGGAAACACCATATATTTT
TRBD1	-	TRBV15	TRBJ2-7	CATSVDRVYEQYF	TGTGCCACCAGCGTAGACAGGGTATACGAGCAGTACTTC
-	-	TRBV7-3	TRBJ1-2	CASSLNARDYGYTF	TGTGCCAGCAGCTTAAATGCCAGGGACTATGGCTACACCTTC
-	-	TRBV6-5	TRBJ1-1	CASSYLLNTEAFF	TGTGCCAGCAGTTACCTTCTGAACACTGAAGCTTTCTTT
TRBD1	-	TRBV7-2	TRBJ1-2	CASSSASGTGTYGYTF	TGTGCCAGCAGCTCCGCCTCCGGGACAGGGACGTATGGCTACACCTTC
-	-	TRBV4-1	TRBJ1-2	CASSPRTDYGYTF	TGCGCCAGCAGCCCCCGGACAGACTATGGCTACACCTTC
TRBD2	-	TRBV15	TRBJ2-1	CATSRDLAGGGEQFF	TGTGCCACCAGCAGAGACCTAGCGGGGGGTGGTGAGCAGTTCTTC
TRBD1	-	TRBV5-1	TRBJ2-3	CASGFGQGADTQYF	TGCGCCAGCGGGTTTGGACAGGGTGCGGATACGCAGTATTTT
TRBD1	-	TRBV19	TRBJ1-3	CATTNTGTGKTRNTIYF	TGTGCCACCACCAACACCGGGACAGGGAAAACCAGAAACACCATATATTTT
TRBD1	once	TRBV5-1	TRBJ2-7	CASSPRQGENSEQYF	TGCGCCAGCAGCCCTCGACAGGGGGAAAATAGCGAGCAGTACTTC
TRBD1	-	TRBV27	TRBJ2-7	CASSQRTGVSYEQYF	TGTGCCAGCAGTCAGCGGACAGGGGTTTCCTACGAGCAGTACTTC
-	once	TRBV4-1	TRBJ1-5	CASRDSTLEGGQPQHF	TGCGCCAGCAGGGATTCGACGCTGGAGGGTGGTCAGCCCCAGCATTTT
TRBD1	-	TRBV5-4	TRBJ2-5	CASSLVTGGFKETQYF	TGTGCCAGCAGCTTGGTGACAGGGGGTTTCAAAGAGACCCAGTACTTC
-	once	TRBV7-2	TRBJ1-5	CASSPQRGRNQPQHF	TGTGCCAGCAGCCCCCAAAGGGGGAGAAATCAGCCCCAGCATTTT
TRBD1	-	TRBV5-4	TRBJ2-7	CASSQFPGQGIPYEQYF	TGTGCCAGCAGCCAATTCCCGGGACAGGGGATTCCCTACGAGCAGTACTTC
TRBD1	-	TRBV10-3	TRBJ2-7	CAPEVRTGSEEQYF	TGTGCCCCCGAGGTCCGGACAGGGTCAGAGGAGCAGTACTTC
TRBD1	once	TRBV7-6	TRBJ1-1	CASSLQGQGHTEAFF	TGTGCCAGCAGCTTACAGGGACAGGGACACACTGAAGCTTTCTTT
-	-	TRBV7-6	TRBJ2-7	CASSPTMGPWGTSYEQYF	TGTGCCAGCAGCCCCACTATGGGGCCGTGGGGAACCTCCTACGAGCAGTACTTC
-	-	TRBV27	TRBJ1-2	CASSYLSVPNYGYTF	TGTGCCAGCAGTTATCTCTCCGTCCCTAACTATGGCTACACCTTC
TRBD1	-	TRBV28	TRBJ1-2	CASRGTGVYGYTF	TGTGCCAGCAGGGGGACAGGTGTCTATGGCTACACCTTC
TRBD1	-	TRBV7-2	TRBJ1-4	CASSLNGRGLEKLFF	TGTGCCAGCAGCTTAAACGGCAGGGGGCTTGAAAAACTGTTTTTT